Listed here are 20 T cell receptor beta chains from one sample, sequenced in a study of blood T cell repertoires in COVID-19. Repertoires were generated with immunoSEQ multiplex PCR, while TCRdb's copy carries only in-frame clones and drops some. The table has more than 150,000 clones, 80% seen once. The specimen sequenced was PBMCs or T cells enriched from blood (not recorded which). The receptors stem from a man in his fifties or sixties who had been exposed to COVID-19.

J is TRBJ2-1 and V is TRBV27; D is perhaps TRBD1 (6 bases). The CDR3 has 15 amino acids. Germline V gives CDR1 MNHEY, CDR2 SMNVEV (reference sequence). Trimming removed 6 bases at V and 5 bases at J, with 17 bases between. This chain's CDR3 is CASSWDRRGHNEQFF. Here the CDR3 DNA reads TGTGCCAGCAGCTGGGACCGCAGGGGACACAATGAGCAGTTCTTC.

The V gene is TRBV3-1 (or the pseudogene TRBV3-2), the J gene TRBJ2-7, with 10 bases identical to TRBD1. From germline, CDR1 is LGHDT and CDR2 YNNKEL (reference sequence). The V gene end was trimmed by 3 bases and the J gene end by 5 bases; junction bases not matched to a gene: 4. This CDR3 region has 14 residues. In DNA, the CDR3 is TGTGCCAGCAGCCACGGGACAGGGGTCAACGAGCAGTACTTC. Translating it yields CASSHGTGVNEQYF.

This clone was found once. V and J are TRBV5-8 and TRBJ2-7; D unresolved. Germline-derived CDR1 and CDR2 are SGHTS and YDEGEE. There are 13 residues in the CDR3. With 4 bases removed from V and 5 bases from J, the gap between germline ends came to 13 bases. For the CDR3, the DNA is TGTGCCAGCAGCGCGATCTTGGGCCACGAGCAGTACTTC. It is translated as CASSAILGHEQYF.

The chain is built from TRBV7-7 and TRBJ1-4; D unclear. Trimming pared 1 base from V and 8 bases from J, leaving 14 bases between. This CDR3 has 15 residues. Germline V gene lookup returns CDR1 SSHAT and CDR2 FNYEAQ (reference sequence). This chain's CDR3 is CASSLGAGRGEKLFF. Here the CDR3 DNA reads TGTGCCAGCAGCTTAGGTGCCGGGCGCGGGGAAAAACTGTTTTTT. Variable domain in full (rest from reference TRBV7-7 and TRBJ1-4): GAGVSQSPRYKVTKRGQDVTLRCDPISSHATLYWYQQALGQGPEFLTYFNYEAQPDKSGLPSDRFSAERPEGSISTLTIQRTEQRDSAMYRCASSLGAGRGEKLFFGSGTQLSVL.

This clone was observed a single time. The rearrangement uses TRBV4-3 and TRBJ2-7; weak D call: TRBD2 (6 bases). This CDR3 has 16 residues. Germline V gene sequence: CDR1 LGHNA, CDR2 YSLEER. V lost 1 base and J 0 bases, leaving 13 bases between the germline ends. The CDR3 DNA reads TGCGCCAGCAGCCAAGCATTGGGGGGTGGCTCCTACGAGCAGTACTTC. Translation gives CASSQALGGGSYEQYF.

The chain carries TRBV9 and TRBJ1-1; D ambiguous. Trimming cost V 3 bases and J 2 bases, with 8 bases left between them. This CDR3 has 13 amino acids. Germline CDR1 SGDLS, CDR2 YYNGEE. The CDR3 DNA reads as TGTGCCAGCAGCGCTAATATAAACACTGAAGCTTTCTTT. Its protein product is CASSANINTEAFF. Variable domain in full (rest from reference TRBV9 and TRBJ1-1): DSGVTQTPKHLITATGQRVTLRCSPRSGDLSVYWYQQSLDQGLQFLIQYYNGEERAKGNILERFSAQQFPDLHSELNLSSLELGDSALYFCASSANINTEAFFGQGTRLTVV.

This clone was counted a few times. The chain couples TRBV7-9 to TRBJ1-1; 10 bases line up with TRBD1. The CDR3 loop spans 15 amino acids. The V gene's germline CDR1 is SEHNR and CDR2 FQNEAQ (reference sequence). V dropped 3 bases and J dropped 3; count of bases not matched to a gene: 4. As DNA, the CDR3 is TGTGCCAGCAGCTTTGGGGACAGGGGATACACTGAAGCTTTCTTT. Translated, it gives CASSFGDRGYTEAFF.

The chain employs TRBV9 and TRBJ2-2; the match to TRBD2 covers 8 bases. J was trimmed by 6 bases and V by 3 bases; bases with no gene match: 4. The CDR3 length is 14 residues. Germline-derived CDR1 and CDR2 are SGDLS and YYNGEE. CDR3 nucleotide sequence: TGTGCCAGCAGCGGAACGGGGGGGGCCGGGGAGCTGTTTTTT. Amino acid sequence: CASSGTGGAGELFF.

The V call is TRBV3-1 (or the pseudogene TRBV3-2), the J call TRBJ2-1, with 7 positions matching TRBD2. The germline gives CDR1 LGHDT, CDR2 YNNKEL (reference sequence). V lost 1 base to trimming and J lost 8 bases; unmatched junction nucleotides: 8. The CDR3 covers 15 residues. CDR3 in amino acids: CASSQGLANADEQFF. DNA of the CDR3: TGTGCCAGCAGCCAAGGACTAGCTAATGCCGATGAGCAGTTCTTC.

This clone was seen a handful of times. CDR3 residues: CASSYSGFGTGELFF. CDR3 nucleotide sequence: TGCGCCAGCAGTTATAGCGGGTTTGGCACCGGGGAGCTGTTTTTT. The chain combines TRBV10-1 with TRBJ2-2; 7 bases agree with TRBD2. Trimming cost V 5 bases and J 4 bases; bases outside gene matches: 7. Germline V gives CDR1 WNHNN, CDR2 SYGVQD (reference sequence). This CDR3 is 15 amino acids long.

Only a few counts were recorded for this clone. The CDR3 sequence is CASSMVNRGPGELFF. The CDR3 coding sequence is TGTGCCAGTAGTATGGTTAATAGGGGTCCCGGGGAGCTGTTTTTT. The genes are TRBV19 and TRBJ2-2; TRBD1 might be the D (5 bases). Germline V gene sequence: CDR1 LNHDA, CDR2 SQIVND (reference sequence). This CDR3 spans 15 amino acids. V was clipped by 3 bases and J by 6 bases, with 14 bases between them.

This CDR3 reads CASSFGGFSSPLHF. The CDR3 DNA follows: TGTGCCAGCAGCTTCGGGGGATTTAGTTCACCCCTCCACTTT. The chain recombines TRBV7-2 with TRBJ1-6; D possibly corresponds to TRBD1 (5 bases). CDR1 is SGHTA and CDR2 is FQGNSA in the germline V gene. V was trimmed by 3 bases and J by 9 bases, leaving 12 bases between them. This CDR3 region has 14 residues.

The CDR3 DNA reads TGTGCCAGCAGCAAACGTCGGAAGACAGGCCCTGCGGATCAGCCCCAGCATTTT. This encodes CASSKRRKTGPADQPQHF. V is TRBV21-1 and J is TRBJ1-5; TRBD1, as called in the table, went unchecked against the DNA. TRBV21-1 is listed as a pseudogene. The CDR3 runs 18 residues.

This clone has a single count. The chain couples TRBV28 to TRBJ1-2, with D possibly matching TRBD1 (5 bases). The CDR3 extends over 13 amino acids. The germline gives CDR1 MDHEN, CDR2 SYDVKM. V was cut by 6 bases and J by 3 bases, with 11 bases left in between. The CDR3 loop reads CASSPDRYYGYTF. CDR3 DNA: TGTGCCAGCAGCCCAGACAGATACTATGGCTACACCTTC.

A few counts support this clone. The gene calls are TRBV30 and TRBJ2-5; D may be TRBD2 (5 bases). The CDR3 spans 15 residues. V was pared by 2 bases and J by 2 bases, with 15 bases between. Looked up from germline, CDR1 is GTSNPN and CDR2 is SVGIG (reference sequence). The CDR3 reads CAWSLLMREQETQYF. The CDR3 nucleotides are TGTGCCTGGAGTCTGCTTATGAGGGAACAAGAGACCCAGTACTTC.

The chain uses TRBV28 and TRBJ1-1, with 10 bases that match TRBD1. J lost 4 bases, V lost 6 bases, and 2 bases had no gene match. This CDR3 spans 13 amino acids. From germline, CDR1 is MDHEN and CDR2 SYDVKM. The CDR3 reads CASRRTGGTEAFF. CDR3 in DNA: TGTGCCAGCAGGAGGACAGGGGGCACTGAAGCTTTCTTT.

This chain connects TRBV9 to TRBJ2-7; no clear D. This CDR3 comprises 16 residues. V dropped 0 bases and J dropped 4 bases, with 17 bases sitting between them. Germline V gives CDR1 SGDLS, CDR2 YYNGEE. CDR3 in amino acids: CASSVAPFQAAYEQYF. CDR3 DNA sequence: TGTGCCAGCAGCGTAGCCCCATTCCAGGCCGCATACGAGCAGTACTTC. Using reference TRBV9 and TRBJ2-7 for the parts outside the CDR3, the full variable domain is DSGVTQTPKHLITATGQRVTLRCSPRSGDLSVYWYQQSLDQGLQFLIQYYNGEERAKGNILERFSAQQFPDLHSELNLSSLELGDSALYFCASSVAPFQAAYEQYFGPGTRLTVT.

This clone was counted a single time. This sequence joins TRBV9 and TRBJ2-6; unclear D gene. Germline loops: CDR1 SGDLS, CDR2 YYNGEE. There are 15 residues in the CDR3. Between the trimmed V and J ends, which lost 2 bases and 1 base, there was a span of 7 bases. The CDR3: CASSVTPSGANVLTF. CDR3 bases: TGTGCCAGCAGCGTGACACCATCTGGGGCCAACGTCCTGACTTTC. Full variable domain (missing parts from reference TRBV9 and TRBJ2-6): DSGVTQTPKHLITATGQRVTLRCSPRSGDLSVYWYQQSLDQGLQFLIQYYNGEERAKGNILERFSAQQFPDLHSELNLSSLELGDSALYFCASSVTPSGANVLTFGAGSRLTVL.

The V call is TRBV16, the J call TRBJ2-1, with a tentative D call TRBD2 (7 bases). CDR3 length: 16 amino acids. Trimming cost V 4 bases and J 0 bases, with 13 bases left between them. Germline V lookup: CDR1 KGHSY, CDR2 FQNENV. CDR3 sequence (DNA): TGTGCCAGCAGCCCTCGGGGGGCCAGCTCCTACAATGAGCAGTTCTTC. The encoded protein is CASSPRGASSYNEQFF.

The table lists this clone with a few counts. The chain links TRBV7-2 to TRBJ1-2, with D uncertain. V dropped 1 base and J dropped 6 bases, with 12 bases sitting between them. CDR3 length: 14 amino acids. Germline V gene lookup returns CDR1 SGHTA and CDR2 FQGNSA. Written as DNA, the CDR3 is TGTGCCAGCAGCTTAGTGAGATACCGGGATGGCTACACCTTC. Translating gives CASSLVRYRDGYTF.